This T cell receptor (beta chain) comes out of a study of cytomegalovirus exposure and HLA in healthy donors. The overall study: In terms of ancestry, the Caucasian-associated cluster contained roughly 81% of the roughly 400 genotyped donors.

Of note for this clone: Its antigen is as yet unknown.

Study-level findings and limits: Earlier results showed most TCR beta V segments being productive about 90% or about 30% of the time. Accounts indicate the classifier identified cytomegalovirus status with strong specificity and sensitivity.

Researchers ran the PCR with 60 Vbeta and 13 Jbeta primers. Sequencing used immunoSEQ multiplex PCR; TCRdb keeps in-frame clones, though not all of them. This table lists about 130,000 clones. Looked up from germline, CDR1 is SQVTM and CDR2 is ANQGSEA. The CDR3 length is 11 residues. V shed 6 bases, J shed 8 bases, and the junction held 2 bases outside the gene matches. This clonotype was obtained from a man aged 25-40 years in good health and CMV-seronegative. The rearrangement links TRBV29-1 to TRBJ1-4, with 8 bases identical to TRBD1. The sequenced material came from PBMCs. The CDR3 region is CSVTGDEKLFF. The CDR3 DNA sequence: TGCAGCGTGACAGGGGACGAAAAACTGTTTTTT.